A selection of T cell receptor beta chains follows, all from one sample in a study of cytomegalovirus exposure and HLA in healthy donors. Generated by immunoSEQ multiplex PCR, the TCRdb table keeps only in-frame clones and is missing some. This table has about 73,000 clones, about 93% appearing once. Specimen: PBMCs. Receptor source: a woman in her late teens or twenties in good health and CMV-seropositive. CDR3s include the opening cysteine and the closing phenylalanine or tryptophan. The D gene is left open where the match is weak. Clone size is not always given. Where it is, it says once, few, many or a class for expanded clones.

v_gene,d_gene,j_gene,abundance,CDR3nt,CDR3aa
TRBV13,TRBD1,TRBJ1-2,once,TGTGCCAGCAGCTTAGTGGACAGGGTTGGTGGCTACACCTTC,CASSLVDRVGGYTF
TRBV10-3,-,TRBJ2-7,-,TGTGCCATCAGGACGGCAGTGGGCCTCGAGCAGTACTTC,CAIRTAVGLEQYF
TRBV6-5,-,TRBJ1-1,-,TGTGCCAGCAGTTACTCAACCGGTGAAGCTTTCTTT,CASSYSTGEAFF
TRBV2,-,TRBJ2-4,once,TGTGCCACCCGGCAGGGGGCCAAAAACATTCAGTACTTC,CATRQGAKNIQYF
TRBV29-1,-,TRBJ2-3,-,TGCAGCGTTGAAGATCCCTTTAGTTTAGACTCGCAGTATTTT,CSVEDPFSLDSQYF
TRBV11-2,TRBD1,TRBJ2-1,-,TGTGCCAGCAGCGAAGGGGACAGGGTAGTAGACAATGAGCAGTTCTTC,CASSEGDRVVDNEQFF
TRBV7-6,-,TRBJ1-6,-,TGTGCCAGCAGCTTATTTTCCGGACATATTAATTCACCCCTCCACTTT,CASSLFSGHINSPLHF
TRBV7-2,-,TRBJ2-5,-,TGTGCCAGCAGCCCGGGCCCAGCGGCCCAGTACTTC,CASSPGPAAQYF
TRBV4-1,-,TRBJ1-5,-,TGCGCCAGCAGCCAAGACTGGGGGCGCGATCAGCCCCAGCATTTT,CASSQDWGRDQPQHF
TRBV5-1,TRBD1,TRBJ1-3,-,TGCGCCAGCAGCTTGAGGGGGACAGACTCTGGAAACACCATATATTTT,CASSLRGTDSGNTIYF
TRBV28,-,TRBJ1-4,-,TGTGCCAGCACCCAATCCCAGGCTGGTAATGAAAAACTGTTTTTT,CASTQSQAGNEKLFF
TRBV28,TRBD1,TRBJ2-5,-,TGTGCCAGCAGTATGGGACAGTCCGAAGAGACCCAGTACTTC,CASSMGQSEETQYF
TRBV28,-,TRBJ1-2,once,TGTGCCAGCAATAGCAGGGGCTATGGCTACACCTTC,CASNSRGYGYTF
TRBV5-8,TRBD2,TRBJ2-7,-,TGTGCCAGCATCCCTATCGGGGGGACCTACGAGCAGTACTTC,CASIPIGGTYEQYF
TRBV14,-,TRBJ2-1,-,TGTGCCAGCAGCCAAGACATGGGGGCGAGCTCCTACAATGAGCAGTTCTTC,CASSQDMGASSYNEQFF
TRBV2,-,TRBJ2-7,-,TGTGCCAGCAGTGAATCGACAGGTTGGACCTACGAGCAGTACTTC,CASSESTGWTYEQYF
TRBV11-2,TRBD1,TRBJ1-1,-,TGTGCCAGCAGCTTAAACAGGGGAGTCGGGGACACTGAAGCTTTCTTT,CASSLNRGVGDTEAFF
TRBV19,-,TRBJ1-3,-,TGTGCCAGTAACCAGGATTTGAACTCTGGAAACACCATATATTTT,CASNQDLNSGNTIYF